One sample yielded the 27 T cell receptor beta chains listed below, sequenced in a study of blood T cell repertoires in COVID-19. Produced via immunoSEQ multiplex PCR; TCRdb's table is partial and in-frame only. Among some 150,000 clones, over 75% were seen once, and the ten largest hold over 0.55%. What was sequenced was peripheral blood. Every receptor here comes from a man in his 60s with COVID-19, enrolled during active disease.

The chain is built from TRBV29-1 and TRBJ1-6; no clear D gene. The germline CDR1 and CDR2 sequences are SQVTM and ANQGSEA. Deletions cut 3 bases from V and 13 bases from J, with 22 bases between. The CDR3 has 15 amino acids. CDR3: CSVDDPGSPFGPLHF. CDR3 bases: TGCAGCGTTGACGATCCCGGGAGCCCGTTCGGCCCCCTCCACTTT.

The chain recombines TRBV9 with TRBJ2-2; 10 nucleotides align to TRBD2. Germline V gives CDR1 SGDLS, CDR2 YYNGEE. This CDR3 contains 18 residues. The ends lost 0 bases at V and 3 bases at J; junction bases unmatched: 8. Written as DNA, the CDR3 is TGTGCCAGCAGCGTAGACGCTAGCGGGGGCCTGCACACCGGGGAGCTGTTTTTT. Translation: CASSVDASGGLHTGELFF.

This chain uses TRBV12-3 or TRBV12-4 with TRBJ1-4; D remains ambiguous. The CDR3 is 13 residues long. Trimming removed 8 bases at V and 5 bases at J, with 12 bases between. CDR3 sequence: CASARDTNEKLFF. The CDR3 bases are TGTGCCAGCGCCCGGGATACCAATGAAAAACTGTTTTTT.

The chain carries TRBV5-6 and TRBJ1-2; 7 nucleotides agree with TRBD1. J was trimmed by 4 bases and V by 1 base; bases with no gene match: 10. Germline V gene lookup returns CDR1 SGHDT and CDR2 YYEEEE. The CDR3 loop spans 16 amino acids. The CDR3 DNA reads TGTGCCAGCAGCTTGTTACAGGGGCTTAAGGGCTATGGCTACACCTTC. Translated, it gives CASSLLQGLKGYGYTF.

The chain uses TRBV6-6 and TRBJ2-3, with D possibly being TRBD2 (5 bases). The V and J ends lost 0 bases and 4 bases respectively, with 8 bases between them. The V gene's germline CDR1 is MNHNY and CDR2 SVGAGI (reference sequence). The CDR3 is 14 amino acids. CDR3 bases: TGTGCCAGCAGTTACTCAGAGGGTGCAGATACGCAGTATTTT. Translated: CASSYSEGADTQYF.

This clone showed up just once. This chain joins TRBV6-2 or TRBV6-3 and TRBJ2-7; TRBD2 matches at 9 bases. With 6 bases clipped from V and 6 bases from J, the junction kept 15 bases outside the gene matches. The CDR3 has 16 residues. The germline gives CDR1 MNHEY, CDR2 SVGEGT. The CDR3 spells CASSRIAGEVGVEQYF. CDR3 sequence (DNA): TGTGCCAGCAGCAGAATAGCGGGAGAAGTAGGAGTCGAGCAGTACTTC.

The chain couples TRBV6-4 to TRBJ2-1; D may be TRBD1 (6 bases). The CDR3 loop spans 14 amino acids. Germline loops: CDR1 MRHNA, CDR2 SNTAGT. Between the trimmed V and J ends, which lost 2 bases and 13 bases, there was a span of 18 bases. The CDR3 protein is CASSDGQSMGSQFF. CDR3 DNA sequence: TGTGCCAGCAGTGACGGACAGTCAATGGGAAGCCAGTTCTTC.

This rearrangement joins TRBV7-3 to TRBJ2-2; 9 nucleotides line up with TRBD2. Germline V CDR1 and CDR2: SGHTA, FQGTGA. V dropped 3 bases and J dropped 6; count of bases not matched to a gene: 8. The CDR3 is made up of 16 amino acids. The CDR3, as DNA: TGTGCCAGCAGCTTCGCGGGGGGGCCAAATGCCGGGGAGCTGTTTTTT. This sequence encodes CASSFAGGPNAGELFF. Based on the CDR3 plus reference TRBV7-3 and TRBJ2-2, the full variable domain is GAGVSQTPSNKVTEKGKYVELRCDPISGHTALYWYRQSLGQGPEFLIYFQGTGAADDSGLPNDRFFAVRPEGSVSTLKIQRTERGDSAVYLCASSFAGGPNAGELFFGEGSRLTVL.

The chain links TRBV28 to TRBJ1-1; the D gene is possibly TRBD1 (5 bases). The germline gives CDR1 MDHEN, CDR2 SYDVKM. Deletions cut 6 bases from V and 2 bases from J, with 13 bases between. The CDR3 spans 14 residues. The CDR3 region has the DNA TGTGCCAGCAGACCACGTGACAGAAACACTGAAGCTTTCTTT. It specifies CASRPRDRNTEAFF.

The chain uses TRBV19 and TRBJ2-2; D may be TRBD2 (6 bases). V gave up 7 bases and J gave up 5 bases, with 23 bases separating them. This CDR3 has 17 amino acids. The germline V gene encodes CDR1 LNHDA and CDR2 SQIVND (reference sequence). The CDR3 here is CASTPPWGVSRTGELFF. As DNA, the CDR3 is TGTGCCAGTACCCCGCCTTGGGGGGTATCTCGGACCGGGGAGCTGTTTTTT.

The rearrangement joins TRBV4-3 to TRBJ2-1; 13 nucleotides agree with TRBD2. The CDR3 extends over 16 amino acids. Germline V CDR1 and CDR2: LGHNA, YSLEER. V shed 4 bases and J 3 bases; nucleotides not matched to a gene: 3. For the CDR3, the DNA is TGCGCCAGCAGCCCGCGGACTAGCGGGGGCTACAATGAGCAGTTCTTC. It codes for CASSPRTSGGYNEQFF.

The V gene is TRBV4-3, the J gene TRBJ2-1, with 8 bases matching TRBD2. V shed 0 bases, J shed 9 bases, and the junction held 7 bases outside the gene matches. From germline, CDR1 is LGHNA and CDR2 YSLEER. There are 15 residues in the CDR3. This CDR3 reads CASSQEPGGQSEQFF. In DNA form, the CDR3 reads TGCGCCAGCAGCCAAGAACCGGGGGGGCAAAGTGAGCAGTTCTTC.

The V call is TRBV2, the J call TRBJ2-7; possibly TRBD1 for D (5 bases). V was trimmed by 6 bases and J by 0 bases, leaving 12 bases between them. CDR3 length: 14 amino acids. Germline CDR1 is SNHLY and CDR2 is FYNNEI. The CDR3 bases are TGTGCCAGCAGATTCTTGACAGACTCCTACGAGCAGTACTTC. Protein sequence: CASRFLTDSYEQYF.

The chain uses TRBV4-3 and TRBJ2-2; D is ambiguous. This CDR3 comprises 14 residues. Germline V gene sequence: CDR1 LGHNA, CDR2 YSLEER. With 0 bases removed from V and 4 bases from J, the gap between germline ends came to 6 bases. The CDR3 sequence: CASSQERSTGELFF. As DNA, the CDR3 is TGCGCCAGCAGCCAAGAGAGGTCCACCGGGGAGCTGTTTTTT.

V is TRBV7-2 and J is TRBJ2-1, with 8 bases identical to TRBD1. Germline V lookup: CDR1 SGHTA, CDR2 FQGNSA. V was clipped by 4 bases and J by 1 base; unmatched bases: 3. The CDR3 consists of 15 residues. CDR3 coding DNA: TGTGCCAGCAGCTACCAGGGGGCGTCCTACAATGAGCAGTTCTTC. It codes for CASSYQGASYNEQFF.

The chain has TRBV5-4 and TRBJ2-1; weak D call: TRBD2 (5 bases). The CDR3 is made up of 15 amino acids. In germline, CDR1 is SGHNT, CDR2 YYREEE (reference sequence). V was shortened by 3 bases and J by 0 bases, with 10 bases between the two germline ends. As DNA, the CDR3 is TGTGCCAGCAGCTCCGGACTGATCTCCTACAATGAGCAGTTCTTC. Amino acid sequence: CASSSGLISYNEQFF.

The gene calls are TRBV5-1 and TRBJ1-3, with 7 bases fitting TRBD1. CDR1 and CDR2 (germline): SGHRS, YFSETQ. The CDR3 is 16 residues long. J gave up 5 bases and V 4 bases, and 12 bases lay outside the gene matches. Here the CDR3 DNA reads TGCGCCAGCAGCCTGGTAGGACAGGTAGAAAGAAACACCATATATTTT. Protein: CASSLVGQVERNTIYF.

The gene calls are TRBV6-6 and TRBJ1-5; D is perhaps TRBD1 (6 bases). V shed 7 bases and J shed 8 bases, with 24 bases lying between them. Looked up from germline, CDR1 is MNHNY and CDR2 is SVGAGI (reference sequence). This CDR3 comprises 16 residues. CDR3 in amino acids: CASKDEGGRRNKPQHF. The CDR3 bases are TGTGCCAGCAAGGATGAGGGGGGGCGGCGGAATAAGCCCCAGCATTTT.

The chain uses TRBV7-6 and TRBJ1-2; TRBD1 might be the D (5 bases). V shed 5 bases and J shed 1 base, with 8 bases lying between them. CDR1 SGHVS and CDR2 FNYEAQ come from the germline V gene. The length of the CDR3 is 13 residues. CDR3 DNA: TGTGCCAGCAGCCCCGACAGTAACTATGGCTACACCTTC. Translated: CASSPDSNYGYTF.

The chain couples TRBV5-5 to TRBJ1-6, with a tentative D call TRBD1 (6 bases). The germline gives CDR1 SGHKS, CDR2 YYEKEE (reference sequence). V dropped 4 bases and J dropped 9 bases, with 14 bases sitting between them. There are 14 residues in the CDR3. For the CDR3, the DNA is TGTGCCAGCAGCATACAGGGTGAGGGTTCACCCCTCCACTTT. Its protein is CASSIQGEGSPLHF.

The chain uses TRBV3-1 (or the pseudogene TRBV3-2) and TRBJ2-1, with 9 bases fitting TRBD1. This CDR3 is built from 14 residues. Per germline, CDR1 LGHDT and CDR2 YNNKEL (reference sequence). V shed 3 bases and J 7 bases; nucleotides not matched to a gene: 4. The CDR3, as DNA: TGTGCCAGCAGCCAGAGGACAGGGGAAAATGAGCAGTTCTTC. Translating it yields CASSQRTGENEQFF.

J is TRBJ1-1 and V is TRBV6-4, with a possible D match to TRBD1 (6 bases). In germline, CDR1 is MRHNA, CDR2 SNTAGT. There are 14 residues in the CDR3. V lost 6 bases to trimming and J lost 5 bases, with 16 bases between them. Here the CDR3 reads CASRAGTGQTEAFF. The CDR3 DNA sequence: TGTGCCAGCAGGGCCGGTACAGGGCAAACTGAAGCTTTCTTT.

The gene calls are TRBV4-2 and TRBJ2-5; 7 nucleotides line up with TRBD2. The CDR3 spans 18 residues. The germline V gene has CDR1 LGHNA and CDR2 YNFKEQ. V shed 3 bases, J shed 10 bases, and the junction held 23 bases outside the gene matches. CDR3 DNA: TGTGCCAGCAGCCAGCGAAGCGGGGCCCGCTCCGTCAGCGGGGACCAGTACTTC. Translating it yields CASSQRSGARSVSGDQYF.

The CDR3: CASSSTGQGYEKLFF. CDR3 coding DNA: TGCGCCAGCAGCTCCACGGGACAGGGGTACGAAAAACTGTTTTTT. The chain carries TRBV5-1 and TRBJ1-4; 10 bases fit TRBD1. J gave up 8 bases and V 3 bases, and 7 bases lay outside the gene matches. This CDR3 has 15 amino acids. Germline CDR1 and CDR2: SGHRS and YFSETQ.

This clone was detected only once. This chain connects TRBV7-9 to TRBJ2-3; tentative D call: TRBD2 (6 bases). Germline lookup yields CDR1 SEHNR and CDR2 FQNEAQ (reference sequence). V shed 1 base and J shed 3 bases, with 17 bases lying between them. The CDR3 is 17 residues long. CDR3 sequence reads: CASSLGALGGSTDTQYF. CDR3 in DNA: TGTGCCAGCAGCTTAGGGGCTCTCGGGGGAAGTACAGATACGCAGTATTTT.

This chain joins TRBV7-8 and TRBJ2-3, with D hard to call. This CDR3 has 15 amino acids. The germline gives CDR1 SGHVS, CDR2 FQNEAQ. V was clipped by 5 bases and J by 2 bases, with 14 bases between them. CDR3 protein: CASSPSRSPTDTQYF. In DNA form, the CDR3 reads TGTGCCAGCAGCCCCTCCCGGAGCCCCACAGATACGCAGTATTTT.

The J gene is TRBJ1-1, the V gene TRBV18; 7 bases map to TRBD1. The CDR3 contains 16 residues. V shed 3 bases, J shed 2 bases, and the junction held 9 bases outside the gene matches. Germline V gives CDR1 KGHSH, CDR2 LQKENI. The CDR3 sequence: CASSPLGTAYNTEAFF. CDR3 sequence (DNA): TGTGCCAGCTCACCCCTAGGGACAGCCTATAACACTGAAGCTTTCTTT.